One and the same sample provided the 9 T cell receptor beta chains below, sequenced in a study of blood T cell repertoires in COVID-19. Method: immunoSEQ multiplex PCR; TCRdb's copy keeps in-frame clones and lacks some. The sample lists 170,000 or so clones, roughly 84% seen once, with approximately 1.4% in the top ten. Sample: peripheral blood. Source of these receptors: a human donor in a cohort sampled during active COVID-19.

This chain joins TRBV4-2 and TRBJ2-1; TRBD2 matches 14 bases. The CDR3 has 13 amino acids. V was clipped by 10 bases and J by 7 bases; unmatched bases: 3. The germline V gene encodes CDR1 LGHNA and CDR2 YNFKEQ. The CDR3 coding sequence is TGTGCCACCGGACTAGCGGGAGGAAATGAGCAGTTCTTC. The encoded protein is CATGLAGGNEQFF.

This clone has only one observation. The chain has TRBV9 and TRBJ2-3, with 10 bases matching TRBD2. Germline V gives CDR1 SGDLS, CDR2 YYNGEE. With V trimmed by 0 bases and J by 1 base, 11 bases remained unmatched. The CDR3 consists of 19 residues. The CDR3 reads CASSVEAPGSGGGTDTQYF. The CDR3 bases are TGTGCCAGCAGCGTAGAGGCCCCGGGGAGCGGGGGGGGCACAGATACGCAGTATTTT.

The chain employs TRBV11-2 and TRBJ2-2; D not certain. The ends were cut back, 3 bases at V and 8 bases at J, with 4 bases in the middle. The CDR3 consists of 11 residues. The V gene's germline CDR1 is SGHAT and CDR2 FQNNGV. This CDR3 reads CASSFGGELFF. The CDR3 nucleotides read TGTGCCAGCAGCTTCGGGGGGGAGCTGTTTTTT.

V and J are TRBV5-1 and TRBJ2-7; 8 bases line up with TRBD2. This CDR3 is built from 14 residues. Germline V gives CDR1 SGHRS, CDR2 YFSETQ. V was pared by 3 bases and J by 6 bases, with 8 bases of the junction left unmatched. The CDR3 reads CASSSRTSQGEQYF. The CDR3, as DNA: TGCGCCAGCAGCTCCCGGACTAGCCAGGGCGAGCAGTACTTC.

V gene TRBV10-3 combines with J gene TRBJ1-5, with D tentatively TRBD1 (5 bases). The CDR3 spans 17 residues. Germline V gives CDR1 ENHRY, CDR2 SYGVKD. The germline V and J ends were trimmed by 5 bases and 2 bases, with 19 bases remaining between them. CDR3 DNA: TGTGCCATCAGTCGGGGGGGAAGAACGGGTGGCAATCAGCCCCAGCATTTT. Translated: CAISRGGRTGGNQPQHF.

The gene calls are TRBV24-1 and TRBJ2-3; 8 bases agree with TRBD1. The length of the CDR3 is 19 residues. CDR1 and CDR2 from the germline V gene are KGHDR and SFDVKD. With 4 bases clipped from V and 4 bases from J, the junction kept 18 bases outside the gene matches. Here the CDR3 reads CATSDQDRVAGLGADTQYF. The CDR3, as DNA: TGTGCCACCAGTGACCAGGACAGGGTTGCGGGACTGGGGGCAGATACGCAGTATTTT.

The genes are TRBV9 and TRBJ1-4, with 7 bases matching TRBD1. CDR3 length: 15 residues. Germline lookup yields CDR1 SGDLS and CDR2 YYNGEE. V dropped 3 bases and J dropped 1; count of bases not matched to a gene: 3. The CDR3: CASSAHRGTNEKLFF. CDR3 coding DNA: TGTGCCAGCAGCGCACACAGGGGAACTAATGAAAAACTGTTTTTT.

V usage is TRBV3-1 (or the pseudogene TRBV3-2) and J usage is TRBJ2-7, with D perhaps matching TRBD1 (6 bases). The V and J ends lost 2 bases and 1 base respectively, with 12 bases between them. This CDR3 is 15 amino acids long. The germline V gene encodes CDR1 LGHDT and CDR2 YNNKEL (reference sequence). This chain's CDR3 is CASSQSGTRSYEQYF. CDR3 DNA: TGTGCCAGCAGCCAATCCGGGACAAGGTCCTACGAGCAGTACTTC.

DNA of the CDR3: TGTGCCAGCAGCCGCCAGGGGACAGTTAACTATGGCTACACCTTC. Its translation is CASSRQGTVNYGYTF. The chain joins TRBV6-6 to TRBJ1-2; TRBD1 aligns across 7 bases. The V gene end was trimmed by 6 bases and the J gene end by 1 base; junction bases not matched to a gene: 8. Germline assignment: CDR1 MNHNY and CDR2 SVGAGI (reference sequence). This CDR3 comprises 15 residues.